This T cell receptor beta chain was recovered during a study of T cells in localized non-small cell lung cancer. Study-wide results and limits: Highest T cell clonality was seen in uninvolved adjacent lung, surpassing that measured in tumor.

From germline, CDR1 is MNHEY and CDR2 SVGAGI. The CDR3 runs 16 residues. The J segment lost 6 bases and the V segment lost 0 bases, leaving 6 bases of the junction unmatched. Only in-frame clones appear in the TCRdb table, and some are missing; sequencing was by immunoSEQ multiplex PCR. The table shows about 43,000 clones, with roughly nine tenths occurring only once. With regard to this clone: The antigen is undetermined.

The chain has TRBV6-5 and TRBJ2-2; the match to TRBD1 covers 8 bases. The clonotype comes from a woman aged 35 to 75 with stage II lung adenocarcinoma. The specimen was PBMCs, collected before any cancer treatment. The CDR3 sequence is CASSYSRQGRAGELFF. In DNA, the CDR3 is TGTGCCAGCAGTTACTCGAGACAGGGGCGGGCCGGGGAGCTGTTTTTT.